The entry below gives a single T cell receptor (beta chain) sequence along with its context. Its target is unknown. The study ran its PCR with 60 Vbeta and 13 Jbeta primers. Some clones are missing from TCRdb's copy, which holds only in-frame ones; the method was immunoSEQ multiplex PCR. The data show 130,000 to 150,000 clones, with more than 60% seen just once and roughly 8.8% held by the top ten. The CDR3 is made up of 17 amino acids. The junction had 16 bases not matched to a gene; V was cut back by 4 bases and J by 6 bases. Germline-derived CDR1 and CDR2 are SGHRS and YFSETQ. This entry belongs to a study of cytomegalovirus exposure and HLA in healthy donors. At the level of the study: Early release data held some 79 million unique TCRs from HLA-typed donors.

Study-wide points: CMV antigen specificity of a few CMV-associated chains was confirmed in vitro. Later analysis placed DRB1 highest and HLA-C lowest in TCR association rates, which differed by HLA locus. Researchers counted approximately 160 TCR beta chains as cytomegalovirus-associated.

This sequence was found in a woman in her forties or fifties in good health and CMV-seropositive. The chain recombines TRBV5-1 with TRBJ2-7; 10 nucleotides align to TRBD2. The sequenced sample consisted of PBMCs. As DNA, the CDR3 is TGCGCCAGCAGCCCCCGAGCGGGGGGGCCGTTGGGACTCGAGCAGTACTTC. Its translation is CASSPRAGGPLGLEQYF.